This T cell receptor (beta chain) is from a study of T cell changes during pregnancy in multiple sclerosis. Sequencing used immunoSEQ multiplex PCR; TCRdb keeps in-frame clones, though not all of them. The profile shows approximately 88,000 clones, about 94% of them singletons. Trimming took 5 bases from V and 3 from J; bases not matched to a gene: 7. The CDR3 totals 14 residues. Per germline, CDR1 MDHEN and CDR2 SYDVKM. Sequences were derived from peripheral blood, sampled in the third trimester of pregnancy. This TCR came from a female donor with multiple sclerosis, enrolled in a pregnancy study. The V gene is TRBV28, the J gene TRBJ2-7; TRBD1 matches at 7 bases. In DNA form, the CDR3 reads TGTGCCAGCAGTCTGGCAGGGGGTTTCTACGAGCAGTACTTC. It is translated as CASSLAGGFYEQYF.